The 10 T cell receptor beta chains below were found in one sample sequenced in a study of OX40 agonist ivuxolimab in advanced cancers. TCRdb keeps only in-frame clones here, not all; method: immunoSEQ multiplex PCR. Among some 64,000 clones listed, approximately 90% were seen once. The input for sequencing was CD4+ or CD8+ T cells sorted from blood, taken in a trial of the OX40 agonist ivuxolimab. These receptors were obtained from an adult with an advanced solid tumor such as melanoma, head and neck, liver or kidney cancer.

This chain links TRBV5-4 with TRBJ2-3; maybe TRBD2 (7 bases). The V gene lost 7 bases and the J gene lost 0 bases, with 27 bases spanning the gap. Germline CDR1 and CDR2: SGHNT and YYREEE (reference sequence). The CDR3 totals 19 residues. This CDR3 is CASRNSEGGPFFSTDTQYF. CDR3 coding DNA: TGTGCCAGCCGCAATTCGGAGGGGGGGCCATTTTTTAGCACAGATACGCAGTATTTT.

The chain combines TRBV27 with TRBJ1-2; 9 nucleotides align to TRBD1. The CDR3 length is 12 residues. After removal of 5 bases from V and 5 bases from J, the junction contained 0 bases not matched to a gene. Germline V lookup: CDR1 MNHEY, CDR2 SMNVEV (reference sequence). CDR3 nucleotide sequence: TGTGCCAGCAGTGGGACAGGGTATGGCTACACCTTC. Encoded protein: CASSGTGYGYTF.

The chain has TRBV28 and TRBJ2-2; D gene ambiguous. CDR3 size: 14 residues. V was clipped by 1 base and J by 4 bases, with 7 bases between them. Germline V CDR1 and CDR2: MDHEN, SYDVKM. In DNA, the CDR3 is TGTGCCAGCAGTTTATATTGGGGCACCGGGGAGCTGTTTTTT. Translation gives CASSLYWGTGELFF.

The CDR3 DNA follows: TGTGCCACCAGCTTCAGCTACAATGAGCAGTTCTTC. Its protein product is CATSFSYNEQFF. V usage is TRBV15 and J usage is TRBJ2-1; D is unclear. The germline gives CDR1 LNHNV, CDR2 YYDKDF (reference sequence). Trimming removed 5 bases from V and 3 bases from J, with 5 bases in between. There are 12 residues in the CDR3.

This clone was recorded only once. The chain employs TRBV6-5 and TRBJ2-7; 7 bases are shared with TRBD2. CDR3 length: 13 amino acids. CDR1 is MNHEY, CDR2 SVGAGI, per germline. Unmatched junction bases numbered 4, after V lost 2 bases and J lost 6 bases. The CDR3 spells CASSYVWGGEQYF. CDR3 sequence (DNA): TGTGCCAGCAGTTACGTATGGGGGGGCGAGCAGTACTTC.

The chain carries TRBV7-2 and TRBJ2-1, with D possibly matching TRBD1 (6 bases). Germline loops: CDR1 SGHTA, CDR2 FQGNSA. Trimming stripped 3 bases from V and 4 bases from J, with 13 bases between. This CDR3 spans 15 amino acids. The CDR3 coding sequence is TGTGCCAGCAGCTTCCGGGACAACCAATACAATGAGCAGTTCTTC. Translating it yields CASSFRDNQYNEQFF. The complete variable domain, with remaining parts taken from reference TRBV7-2 and TRBJ2-1, reads GAGVSQSPSNKVTEKGKDVELRCDPISGHTALYWYRQSLGQGLEFLIYFQGNSAPDKSGLPSDRFSAERTGGSVSTLTIQRTQQEDSAVYLCASSFRDNQYNEQFFGPGTRLTVL.

The genes are TRBV5-4 and TRBJ2-2; 8 bases line up with TRBD2. Germline trimming cut 2 bases from V and 5 bases from J; bases unmatched to any gene: 14. Looked up from germline, CDR1 is SGHNT and CDR2 is YYREEE (reference sequence). The CDR3 has 18 residues. CDR3 sequence (DNA): TGTGCCAGCAGCTTTAGCTACGGCGGGGGGACATCAACCGGGGAGCTGTTTTTT. This sequence encodes CASSFSYGGGTSTGELFF.

The chain couples TRBV5-7 to TRBJ1-2; possible D gene TRBD1, 6 bases. TRBV5-7 is an open reading frame whose function is uncertain. The V end was cut by 5 bases, the J end by 8 bases, with 16 bases between. This CDR3 is 13 amino acids long. The CDR3 nucleotides read TGTGCCAGCAGTCTGGGGGGGGCGCGAGGCTACACCTTC. Translation gives CASSLGGARGYTF.

V usage is TRBV7-9 and J usage is TRBJ2-3, with 8 bases that match TRBD2. In germline, CDR1 is SEHNR, CDR2 FQNEAQ (reference sequence). V shed 8 bases, J shed 6 bases, and the junction held 7 bases outside the gene matches. This CDR3 has 13 residues. The CDR3 sequence: CASQRGGVDTQYF. In nucleotides, the CDR3 is TGTGCCAGCCAACGGGGGGGTGTGGATACGCAGTATTTT. Filled out from reference TRBV7-9 and TRBJ2-3, the complete variable domain reads DTGVSQNPRHKITKRGQNVTFRCDPISEHNRLYWYRQTLGQGPEFLTYFQNEAQLEKSRLLSDRFSAERPKGSFSTLEIQRTEQGDSAMYLCASQRGGVDTQYFGPGTRLTVL.

The chain has TRBV27 and TRBJ2-7; 8 bases fit TRBD1. The germline V gene encodes CDR1 MNHEY and CDR2 SMNVEV (reference sequence). The trim removed 7 bases at V and 3 bases at J, leaving 14 bases unmatched. The CDR3 sequence is 16 residues long. The CDR3 nucleotides read TGTGCCAGCACGGGATCGGACAGGGACGGGGGCTACGAGCAGTACTTC. Translating it yields CASTGSDRDGGYEQYF.